The clone carrying this T cell receptor (beta chain) was observed a single time. The CDR3 covers 16 residues. Per germline, CDR1 MNHEY and CDR2 SVGAGI. V lost 3 bases to trimming and J lost 1 base, with 13 bases between them. Original analysis: Estimates of nucleated cell counts were drawn from the amplification of reference gene primers. Some clones are missing from TCRdb's copy, which holds only in-frame ones; the method was immunoSEQ multiplex PCR. V and J calls plus clone size are reproduced from that table; the DNA served to infer D and trimming. The data hold approximately 180,000 clones, with 87% observed a single time. The entry originates in a study of blood T cell repertoires in COVID-19. Study details: Samples taken during acute and convalescent COVID-19 were collected in the United States, Italy and Spain. From T cells, B-cell-depleted T cells, or PBMCs came the material, which was cDNA or gDNA.

The chain links TRBV6-5 to TRBJ1-5; D is uncertain. Sample: peripheral blood. The clonotype originates from a man between 60 and 75 years old with active or convalescent COVID-19. The CDR3 spells CASSYSEDWSNQPQHF. CDR3 DNA: TGTGCCAGCAGTTATTCAGAGGACTGGAGCAATCAGCCCCAGCATTTT.